Here is one TCR beta chain with its context. The data originate from a study of control samples from healthy donors and cancer patients. Clones were sequenced by immunoSEQ multiplex PCR, and TCRdb holds only the in-frame ones, with some missing. The table records roughly 130,000 clones, around 90% of them present only once. V gave up 1 base and J gave up 7 bases, with 16 bases separating them. Germline V gene sequence: CDR1 SGHAT, CDR2 FQNNGV. The CDR3 is 16 amino acids. The chain employs TRBV11-2 and TRBJ1-4; D perhaps matches TRBD1 (6 bases). The source material was blood. This TCR derives from a man younger than 40 in good health. The CDR3 region has the DNA TGTGCCAGCAGCTTAGTTGGGGGGGCAGTGGGTGAAAAACTGTTTTTT. Amino acid sequence: CASSLVGGAVGEKLFF.